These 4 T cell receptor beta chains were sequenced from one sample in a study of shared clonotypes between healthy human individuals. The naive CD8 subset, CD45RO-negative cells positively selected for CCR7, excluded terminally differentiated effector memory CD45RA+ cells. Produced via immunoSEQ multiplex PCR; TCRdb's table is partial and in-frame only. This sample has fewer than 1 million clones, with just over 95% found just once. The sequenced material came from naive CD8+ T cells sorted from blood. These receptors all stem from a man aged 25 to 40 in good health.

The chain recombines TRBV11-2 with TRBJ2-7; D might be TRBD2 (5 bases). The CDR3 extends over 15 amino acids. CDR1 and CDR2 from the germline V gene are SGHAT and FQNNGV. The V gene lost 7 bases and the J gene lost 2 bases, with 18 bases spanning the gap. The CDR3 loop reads CASNARGSQAYEQYF. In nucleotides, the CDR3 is TGTGCCAGCAACGCTCGCGGGTCGCAAGCCTACGAGCAGTACTTC.

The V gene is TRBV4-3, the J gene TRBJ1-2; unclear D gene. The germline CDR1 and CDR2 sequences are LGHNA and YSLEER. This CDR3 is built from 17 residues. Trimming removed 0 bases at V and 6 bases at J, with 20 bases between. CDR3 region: CASSQDRTSGLTDGYTF. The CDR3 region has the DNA TGCGCCAGCAGCCAAGATAGGACGAGCGGACTCACGGATGGCTACACCTTC.

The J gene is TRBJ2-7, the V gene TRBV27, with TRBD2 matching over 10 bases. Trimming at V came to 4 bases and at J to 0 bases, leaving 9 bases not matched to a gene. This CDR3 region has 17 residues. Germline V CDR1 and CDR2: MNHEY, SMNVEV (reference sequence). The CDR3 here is CASSSLAGDISSYEQYF. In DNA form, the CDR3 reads TGTGCCAGCAGTTCCCTAGCGGGAGACATCAGCTCCTACGAGCAGTACTTC.

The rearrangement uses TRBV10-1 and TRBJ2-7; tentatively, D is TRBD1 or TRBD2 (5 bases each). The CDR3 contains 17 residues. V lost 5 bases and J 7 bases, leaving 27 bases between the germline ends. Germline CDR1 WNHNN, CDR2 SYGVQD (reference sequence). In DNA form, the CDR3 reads TGCGCCAGCAGTTCCGAAGTGGGGACCCTAAAGTCGGGGGAGCAGTACTTC. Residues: CASSSEVGTLKSGEQYF.